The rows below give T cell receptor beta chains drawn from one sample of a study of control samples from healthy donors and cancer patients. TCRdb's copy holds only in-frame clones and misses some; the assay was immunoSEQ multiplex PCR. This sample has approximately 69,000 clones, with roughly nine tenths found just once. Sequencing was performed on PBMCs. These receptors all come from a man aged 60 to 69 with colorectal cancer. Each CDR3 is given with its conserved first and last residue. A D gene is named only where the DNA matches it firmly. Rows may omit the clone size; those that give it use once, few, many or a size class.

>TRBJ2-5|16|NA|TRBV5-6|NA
CASSYGTGLAQETQYF
TGTGCCAGCAGCTACGGGACGGGACTTGCTCAAGAGACCCAGTACTTC
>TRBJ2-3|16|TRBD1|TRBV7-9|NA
CASSLGTGGRTDTQYF
TGTGCCAGCAGCTTGGGAACAGGGGGCAGGACAGATACGCAGTATTTT
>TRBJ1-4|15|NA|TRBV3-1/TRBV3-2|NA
CASSSSRTGGEKLFF
TGTGCCAGCAGCTCTTCCCGGACGGGGGGCGAAAAACTGTTTTTT
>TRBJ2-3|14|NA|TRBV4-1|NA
CASSPGRRWDTQYF
TGCGCCAGCAGCCCCGGGCGTAGATGGGATACGCAGTATTTT
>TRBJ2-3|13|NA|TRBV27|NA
CASSFASTDTQYF
TGTGCCAGCAGTTTCGCTAGCACAGATACGCAGTATTTT
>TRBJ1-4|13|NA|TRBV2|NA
CAISFRGAEKLFF
TGTGCCATATCATTCCGGGGGGCTGAAAAACTGTTTTTT
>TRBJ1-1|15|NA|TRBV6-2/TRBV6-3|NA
CASSYRGKVNTEAFF
TGTGCCAGCAGTTACCGGGGGAAGGTGAACACTGAAGCTTTCTTT
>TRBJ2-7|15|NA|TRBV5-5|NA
CASSFARTLTYEQYF
TGTGCCAGCAGCTTCGCCAGGACTTTAACCTACGAGCAGTACTTC
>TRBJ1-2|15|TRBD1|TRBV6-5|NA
CASSWTGGAHYGYTF
TGTGCCAGCAGTTGGACAGGGGGCGCCCACTATGGCTACACCTTC
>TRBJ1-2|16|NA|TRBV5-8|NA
CASSLWGDPSNYGYTF
TGTGCCAGCAGCTTGTGGGGGGACCCCTCTAACTATGGCTACACCTTC
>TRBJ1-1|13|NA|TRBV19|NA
CATRLQGYTEAFF
TGTGCCACCCGACTCCAGGGGTACACTGAAGCTTTCTTT
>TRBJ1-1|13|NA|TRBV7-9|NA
CASTLPGWEEAFF
TGTGCCAGCACCCTGCCGGGTTGGGAGGAAGCTTTCTTT
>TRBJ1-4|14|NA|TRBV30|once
CAWSVTGVGKELFF
TGTGCCTGGAGTGTAACGGGGGTCGGAAAAGAACTGTTTTTT
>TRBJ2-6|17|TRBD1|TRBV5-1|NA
CASSSDRGSSGANVLTF
TGCGCCAGCAGCTCGGACAGGGGAAGCTCTGGGGCCAACGTCCTGACTTTC
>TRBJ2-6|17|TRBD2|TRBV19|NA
CASTRAGDHSGANVLTF
TGTGCCAGTACGCGGGCGGGGGACCACTCTGGGGCCAACGTCCTGACTTTC
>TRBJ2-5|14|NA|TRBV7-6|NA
CASSLDPIGKTQYF
TGTGCCAGCAGCTTAGACCCGATCGGGAAGACCCAGTACTTC
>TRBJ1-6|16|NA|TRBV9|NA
CASSGGGAQFGSPLHF
TGTGCCAGCAGCGGGGGTGGAGCTCAGTTTGGTTCACCCCTCCACTTT
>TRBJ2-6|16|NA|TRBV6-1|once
CASSGTHSSGANVLTF
TGTGCCAGCAGTGGGACACATTCTTCCGGGGCCAACGTCCTGACTTTC
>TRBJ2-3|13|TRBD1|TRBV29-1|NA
CSVYRGGTDTQYF
TGCAGCGTTTACAGGGGTGGCACAGATACGCAGTATTTT
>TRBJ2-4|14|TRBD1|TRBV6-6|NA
CASSYGTGKNIQYF
TGTGCCAGCAGTTACGGGACAGGCAAAAACATTCAGTACTTC
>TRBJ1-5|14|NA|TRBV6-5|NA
CASIQDVSNQPQHF
TGTGCCAGCATCCAGGATGTTAGCAATCAGCCCCAGCATTTT
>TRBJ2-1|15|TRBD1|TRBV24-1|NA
CATSVGTGRYNEQFF
TGTGCCACCAGTGTTGGGACAGGGCGATACAATGAGCAGTTCTTC
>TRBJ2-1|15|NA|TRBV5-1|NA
CASSLTGATVNEQFF
TGCGCCAGCAGCTTGACCGGGGCCACGGTCAATGAGCAGTTCTTC
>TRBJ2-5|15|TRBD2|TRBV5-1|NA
CASSLGASGVETQYF
TGCGCCAGCAGCTTGGGTGCTAGCGGGGTGGAGACCCAGTACTTC
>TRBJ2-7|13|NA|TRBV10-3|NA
CAISGSGGNEQYF
TGTGCCATCAGTGGTTCTGGGGGTAACGAGCAGTACTTC
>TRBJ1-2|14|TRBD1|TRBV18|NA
CASSPQGQSYGYTF
TGTGCCAGCTCACCACAGGGACAGAGTTATGGCTACACCTTC
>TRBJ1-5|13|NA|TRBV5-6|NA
CASSRQSNQPQHF
TGTGCCAGCAGCCGCCAAAGTAATCAGCCCCAGCATTTT
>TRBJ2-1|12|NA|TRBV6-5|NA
CASRTFGGEQFF
TGTGCCAGCCGGACCTTTGGGGGTGAGCAGTTCTTC
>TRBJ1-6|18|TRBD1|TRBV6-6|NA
CASSPGQGRGLNNSPLHF
TGTGCCAGCAGTCCGGGACAGGGGAGGGGACTTAATAATTCACCCCTCCACTTT
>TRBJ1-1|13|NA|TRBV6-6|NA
CASTRTANTEAFF
TGTGCCAGCACCCGGACAGCTAACACTGAAGCTTTCTTT
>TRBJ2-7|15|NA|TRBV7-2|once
CASSSDTLGTYEQYF
TGTGCCAGCAGCTCCGACACTCTCGGGACCTACGAGCAGTACTTC
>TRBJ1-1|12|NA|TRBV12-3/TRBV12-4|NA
CASSLSGTEAFF
TGTGCCAGCAGTTTATCGGGGACTGAAGCTTTCTTT
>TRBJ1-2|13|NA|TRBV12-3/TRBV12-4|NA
CASTAEPDYGYTF
TGTGCCAGCACCGCGGAACCCGACTATGGCTACACCTTC
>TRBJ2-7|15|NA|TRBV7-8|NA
CASSLRDTGSYEQYF
TGTGCCAGCAGCTTAAGGGACACAGGATCTTACGAGCAGTACTTC
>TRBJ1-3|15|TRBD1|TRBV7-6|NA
CASSSLRGPGNTIYF
TGTGCCAGCAGCTCCCTTAGGGGGCCAGGAAACACCATATATTTT
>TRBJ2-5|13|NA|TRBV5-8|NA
CASSFRRQETQYF
TGTGCCAGCAGCTTTCGACGGCAAGAGACCCAGTACTTC
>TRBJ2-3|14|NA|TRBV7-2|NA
CASSFLGTPDTQYF
TGTGCCAGCAGCTTTTTAGGGACCCCAGATACGCAGTATTTT
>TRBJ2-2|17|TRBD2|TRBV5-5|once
CASSLELAGALTGELFF
TGTGCCAGCAGCTTGGAACTAGCGGGGGCCCTCACCGGGGAGCTGTTTTTT
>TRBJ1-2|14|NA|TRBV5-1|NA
CASSLDRTGYGYTF
TGCGCCAGCAGCTTGGACCGGACGGGGTATGGCTACACCTTC
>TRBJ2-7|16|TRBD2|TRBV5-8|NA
CASSLLAGVYSYEQYF
TGTGCCAGCAGCTTACTAGCGGGGGTTTACTCCTACGAGCAGTACTTC
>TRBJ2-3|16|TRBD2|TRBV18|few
CASSTRTSGETDTQYF
TGTGCCAGCTCCACCCGGACTAGCGGGGAGACAGATACGCAGTATTTT
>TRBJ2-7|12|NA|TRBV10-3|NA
CAISDGASEQYF
TGTGCCATCAGTGATGGGGCCAGCGAGCAGTACTTC
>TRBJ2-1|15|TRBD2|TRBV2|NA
CASSSTSGGSLGQFF
TGTGCCAGCAGTTCCACTAGCGGGGGTTCTCTTGGGCAGTTCTTC
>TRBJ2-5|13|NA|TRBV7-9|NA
CASSLVGDETQYF
TGTGCCAGCAGCTTAGTGGGGGACGAGACCCAGTACTTC
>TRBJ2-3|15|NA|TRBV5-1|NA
CASSRDGTPTDTQYF
TGCGCCAGCAGCCGGGATGGGACCCCCACAGATACGCAGTATTTT
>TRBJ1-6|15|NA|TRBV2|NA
CASSPGRAYNSPLHF
TGTGCCAGCAGTCCCGGACGGGCCTATAATTCACCCCTCCACTTT
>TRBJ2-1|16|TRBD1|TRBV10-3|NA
CAISGTDRGSYNEQFF
TGTGCCATCAGTGGTACGGACAGGGGCTCCTACAATGAGCAGTTCTTC
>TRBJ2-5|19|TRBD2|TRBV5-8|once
CASSSKPGLAGGPLQTQYF
TGTGCCAGCAGCTCCAAACCGGGACTAGCGGGGGGGCCGCTCCAGACCCAGTACTTC
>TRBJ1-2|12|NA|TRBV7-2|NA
CASSPMAYGYTF
TGTGCCAGCAGCCCCATGGCCTATGGCTACACCTTC
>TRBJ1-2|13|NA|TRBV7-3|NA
CASSLRASGGYTF
TGTGCCAGCAGCTTAAGGGCATCGGGAGGCTACACCTTC
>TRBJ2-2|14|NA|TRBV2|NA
CASSPRTGTGELFF
TGTGCCAGCAGCCCCAGAACAGGGACCGGGGAGCTGTTTTTT
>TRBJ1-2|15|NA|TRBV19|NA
CASSISEVGHYGYTF
TGTGCCAGTAGTATTTCCGAAGTCGGGCACTATGGCTACACCTTC